Following are 3 T cell receptor beta chains from one sample sequenced in a study of blood T cell repertoires in COVID-19. Generated by immunoSEQ multiplex PCR, the TCRdb table keeps only in-frame clones and is missing some. The sample has roughly 250,000 clones, around 82% seen once. The material sequenced was peripheral blood. These receptor sequences come from a woman older than 75 with active or convalescent COVID-19.

A few counts support this clone. The gene calls are TRBV7-8 and TRBJ2-4; TRBD1 aligns across 7 bases. CDR3 size: 17 residues. Looked up from germline, CDR1 is SGHVS and CDR2 is FQNEAQ. Trimming removed 5 bases from V and 0 bases from J; junction bases left unmatched: 10. CDR3 sequence (DNA): TGTGCCAGCAGCACCTACTCGGGACAGCTAGCCAAAAACATTCAGTACTTC. Amino acids: CASSTYSGQLAKNIQYF.

The rearrangement uses TRBV6-5 and TRBJ1-1; D not resolved. V gave up 4 bases and J gave up 0 bases, with 12 bases separating them. The germline V gene encodes CDR1 MNHEY and CDR2 SVGAGI. The CDR3 spans 15 residues. The CDR3 spells CASSLHKELNTEAFF. DNA for the CDR3: TGTGCCAGCAGTTTACATAAGGAGCTGAACACTGAAGCTTTCTTT.

This clone was counted once. The same CDR3 is also encoded by other DNA sequences in this sample. The rearrangement links TRBV5-1 to TRBJ2-3; possible D gene TRBD1, 5 bases. CDR3 length equals 15 residues. Germline-derived CDR1 and CDR2 are SGHRS and YFSETQ. The V end was cut by 0 bases, the J end by 2 bases, with 10 bases between. The CDR3 DNA is TGCGCCAGCAGCTTGGGTGGACAAAACACAGATACGCAGTATTTT. Encoded protein: CASSLGGQNTDTQYF.